This is a list of T cell receptor beta chains from one sample in a study of OX40 agonist ivuxolimab in advanced cancers. Generated by immunoSEQ multiplex PCR, the TCRdb table keeps only in-frame clones and is missing some. The sample shows around 70,000 clones, roughly 85% of them seen only once. The sample in question was CD4+ or CD8+ T cells sorted from blood, obtained in a trial of the OX40 agonist ivuxolimab. The receptors come from an adult with an advanced solid tumor such as melanoma, head and neck, liver or kidney cancer. Both conserved end residues are part of each CDR3. The order of the fields is CDR3 length, D gene, clone size, V gene, J gene, CDR3 DNA, CDR3 protein. A D gene is named only where the DNA matches it firmly. The size of a clone is reported for some rows only, either as once, few or many, or as a class for expanded clones.

>15|TRBD1|-|TRBV5-4|TRBJ1-1
TGTGCCAGCAGCTTACAGGGGGCTGTAAACACTGAAGCTTTCTTT
CASSLQGAVNTEAFF
>13|-|-|TRBV29-1|TRBJ1-2
TGCAGCATCACTCGAGGGTCTCTCGATGGCTACACCTTC
CSITRGSLDGYTF
>15|TRBD2|-|TRBV7-2|TRBJ2-1
TGTGCCAGCAGCTTCTCCGGGACTAGCGGCAATGAGCAGTTCTTC
CASSFSGTSGNEQFF
>13|-|-|TRBV6-6|TRBJ2-5
TGTGCCAGCAGCCCGACCGACCAAGAGACCCAGTACTTC
CASSPTDQETQYF
>15|TRBD1|-|TRBV7-2|TRBJ2-4
TGTGCCAGCAGCTTAGGTTTGGACAGGGTAAACATTCAGTACTTC
CASSLGLDRVNIQYF
>12|-|-|TRBV6-1|TRBJ2-3
TGTGCCAGCAGTGAAAACATGGATACGCAGTATTTT
CASSENMDTQYF
>17|TRBD1|-|TRBV19|TRBJ2-2
TGTGCCAGTAGTAAAGAGGGACAGGGGGCGAACACCGGGGAGCTGTTTTTT
CASSKEGQGANTGELFF
>16|TRBD1|-|TRBV5-1|TRBJ1-2
TGCGCCAGCAGCCGTACAGGGGGTTCAGCTAACTATGGCTACACCTTC
CASSRTGGSANYGYTF
>15|-|once|TRBV30|TRBJ2-7
TGTGCCTGGAGTCGCGGGGGACAGAGATTTTGGGAGCAGTACTTC
CAWSRGGQRFWEQYF
>16|TRBD2|-|TRBV4-1|TRBJ2-1
TGCGCCAGCAGCCAACATTGGGGGACTAGCTTCAATGAGCAGTTCTTC
CASSQHWGTSFNEQFF
>15|-|-|TRBV2|TRBJ1-2
TGTGCCAGCAGTGACTCCACAGGGTTATCGGAAGGCTACACCTTC
CASSDSTGLSEGYTF
>15|-|-|TRBV5-4|TRBJ2-5
TGTGCCAGCAGCTTGAGTTTGGGGGATTGGGAGACCCAGTACTTC
CASSLSLGDWETQYF
>14|TRBD1|-|TRBV5-1|TRBJ1-2
TGCGCCAGCAGCCTAGCAGGGGGTAACTATGGCTACACCTTC
CASSLAGGNYGYTF
>14|-|-|TRBV9|TRBJ2-3
TGTGCCAGCAATTGGAGGGGTGGCACAGATACGCAGTATTTT
CASNWRGGTDTQYF
>15|TRBD2|-|TRBV19|TRBJ2-7
TGTGCCAGTAGTACGGGACTAGCGGGAGTTAGTGGGCAGTACTTC
CASSTGLAGVSGQYF
>16|TRBD1|-|TRBV7-6|TRBJ2-3
TGTGCCAGCAGCTTAGAAGGACAGGGGCCTACAGATACGCAGTATTTT
CASSLEGQGPTDTQYF
>15|-|-|TRBV5-1|TRBJ2-5
TGCGCCAGCAGCTTGACCGGGAACCAGGTAGAGACCCAGTACTTC
CASSLTGNQVETQYF
>17|TRBD1|-|TRBV28|TRBJ1-2
TGTGCCAGCAGTTCGACAGGGGGCCTGAACGGGGTCTATGGCTACACCTTC
CASSSTGGLNGVYGYTF
>13|-|-|TRBV6-1|TRBJ1-2
TGTGCCAGCAGGGTGGGGGGAGAGGATGGCTACACCTTC
CASRVGGEDGYTF
>17|-|-|TRBV5-1|TRBJ1-3
TGCGCCAGCAGCCCGGAGCCAGGCGGCACCTCTGGAAACACCATATATTTT
CASSPEPGGTSGNTIYF
>15|TRBD1|-|TRBV5-1|TRBJ1-2
TGCGCCAGCAGCTTGGCCTTGGGGACAGGGGTAGGCTACACCTTC
CASSLALGTGVGYTF
>12|-|-|TRBV2|TRBJ1-2
TGTGCCAGCAGTCTCAGGGAGTGGGGCTACACCTTC
CASSLREWGYTF
>17|TRBD2|-|TRBV28|TRBJ2-2
TGTGCCAGCAGTGCCCACACTAGCGGGAGTTCGGACGGGGAGCTGTTTTTT
CASSAHTSGSSDGELFF
>15|-|once|TRBV2|TRBJ2-5
TGTGCCAGCAGTCCCATCCACCCCCTGGGAGAGACCCAGTACTTC
CASSPIHPLGETQYF
>16|-|-|TRBV10-3|TRBJ2-3
TGTGCCATCAGTGAGGGGGGTGCACAGGGCACAAATACGCAGTATTTT
CAISEGGAQGTNTQYF
>13|-|-|TRBV27|TRBJ2-1
TGTGCCAGCAGCCGAGGGTCCTACAATGAGCAGTTCTTC
CASSRGSYNEQFF
>15|-|-|TRBV6-6|TRBJ2-5
TGTGCCAGCAGTCCGCCCCCAGGGGTGAGAGAGACCCAGTACTTC
CASSPPPGVRETQYF